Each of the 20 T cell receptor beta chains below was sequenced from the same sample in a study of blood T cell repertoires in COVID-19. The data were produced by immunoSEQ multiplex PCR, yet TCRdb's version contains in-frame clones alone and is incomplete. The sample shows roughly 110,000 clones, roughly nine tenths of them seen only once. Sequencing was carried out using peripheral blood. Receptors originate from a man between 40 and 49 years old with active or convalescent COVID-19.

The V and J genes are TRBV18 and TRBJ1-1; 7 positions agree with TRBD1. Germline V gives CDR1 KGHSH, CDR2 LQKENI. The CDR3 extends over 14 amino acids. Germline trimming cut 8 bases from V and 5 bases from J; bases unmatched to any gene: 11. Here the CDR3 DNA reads TGTGCCAGCACACAACAGGGGAGTGCAACTGAAGCTTTCTTT. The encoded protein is CASTQQGSATEAFF.

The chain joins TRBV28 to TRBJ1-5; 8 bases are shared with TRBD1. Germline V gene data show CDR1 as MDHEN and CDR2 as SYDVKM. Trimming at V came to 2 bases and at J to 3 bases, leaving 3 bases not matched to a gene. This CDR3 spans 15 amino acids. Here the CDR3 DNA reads TGTGCCAGCAGTTTAGACAGGGGAGACAATCAGCCCCAGCATTTT. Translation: CASSLDRGDNQPQHF.

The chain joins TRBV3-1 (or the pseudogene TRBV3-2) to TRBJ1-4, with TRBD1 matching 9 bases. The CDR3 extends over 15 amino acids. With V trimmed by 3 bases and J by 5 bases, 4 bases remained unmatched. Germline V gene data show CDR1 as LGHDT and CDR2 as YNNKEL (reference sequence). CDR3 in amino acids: CASSQTGTGNEKLFF. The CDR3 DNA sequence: TGTGCCAGCAGCCAGACCGGGACAGGGAATGAAAAACTGTTTTTT.

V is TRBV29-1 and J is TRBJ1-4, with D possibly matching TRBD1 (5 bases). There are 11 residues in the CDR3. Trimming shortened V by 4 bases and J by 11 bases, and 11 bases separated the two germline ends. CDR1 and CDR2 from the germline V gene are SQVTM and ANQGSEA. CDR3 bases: TGCAGCGTTGGACGGGGGAGGAAACTGTTTTTT. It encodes CSVGRGRKLFF. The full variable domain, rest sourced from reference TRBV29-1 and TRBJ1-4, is SAVISQKPSRDICQRGTSLTIQCQVDSQVTMMFWYRQQPGQSLTLIATANQGSEATYESGFVIDKFPISRPNLTFSTLTVSNMSPEDSSIYLCSVGRGRKLFFGSGTQLSVL.

CDR3 sequence reads: CARSNRTGDPNTEAFF. The CDR3 DNA is TGTGCCAGAAGCAACAGGACAGGGGACCCGAACACTGAAGCTTTCTTT. The chain uses TRBV5-3 and TRBJ1-1; 9 nucleotides agree with TRBD1. TRBV5-3 is classed as an ORF, of uncertain function. The length of the CDR3 is 16 residues. Trimming cost V 4 bases and J 1 base; bases outside gene matches: 8.

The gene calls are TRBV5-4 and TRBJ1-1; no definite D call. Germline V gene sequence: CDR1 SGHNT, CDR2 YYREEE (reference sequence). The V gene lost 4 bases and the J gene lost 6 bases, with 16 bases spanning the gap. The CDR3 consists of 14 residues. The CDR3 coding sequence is TGTGCCAGCAGCCATTTCGAGGTAGCCGCTGAAGCTTTCTTT. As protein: CASSHFEVAAEAFF. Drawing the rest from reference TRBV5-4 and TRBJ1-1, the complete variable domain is ETGVTQSPTHLIKTRGQQVTLRCSSQSGHNTVSWYQQALGQGPQFIFQYYREEENGRGNFPPRFSGLQFPNYSSELNVNALELDDSALYLCASSHFEVAAEAFFGQGTRLTVV.

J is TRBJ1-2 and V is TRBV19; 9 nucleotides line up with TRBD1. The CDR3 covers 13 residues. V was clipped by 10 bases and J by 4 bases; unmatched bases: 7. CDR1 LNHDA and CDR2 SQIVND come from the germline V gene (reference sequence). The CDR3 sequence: CATSMGQGYGYTF. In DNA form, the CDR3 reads TGTGCCACCTCCATGGGACAGGGCTATGGCTACACCTTC.

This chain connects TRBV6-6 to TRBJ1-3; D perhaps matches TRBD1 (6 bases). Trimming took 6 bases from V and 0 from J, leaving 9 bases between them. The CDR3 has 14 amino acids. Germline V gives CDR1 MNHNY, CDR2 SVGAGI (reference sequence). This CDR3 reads CASSEQGSGNTIYF. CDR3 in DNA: TGTGCCAGCAGCGAACAGGGCTCTGGAAACACCATATATTTT.

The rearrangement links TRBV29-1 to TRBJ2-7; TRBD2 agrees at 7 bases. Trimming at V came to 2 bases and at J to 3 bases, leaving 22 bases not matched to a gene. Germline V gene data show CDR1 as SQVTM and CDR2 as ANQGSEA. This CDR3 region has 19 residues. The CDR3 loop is CSVEPVLGGKISANYEQYF. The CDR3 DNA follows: TGCAGCGTTGAACCTGTACTGGGGGGGAAGATAAGCGCAAACTACGAGCAGTACTTC.

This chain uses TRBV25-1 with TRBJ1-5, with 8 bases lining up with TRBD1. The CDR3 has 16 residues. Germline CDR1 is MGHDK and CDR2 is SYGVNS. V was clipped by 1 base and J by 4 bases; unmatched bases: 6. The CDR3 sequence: CASSESGQGWNQPQHF. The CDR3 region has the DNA TGTGCCAGCAGTGAATCTGGACAGGGCTGGAATCAGCCCCAGCATTTT.

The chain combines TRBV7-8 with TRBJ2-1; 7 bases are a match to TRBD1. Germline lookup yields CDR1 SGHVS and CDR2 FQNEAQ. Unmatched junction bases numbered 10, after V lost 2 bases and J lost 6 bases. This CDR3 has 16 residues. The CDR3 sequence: CASSLTVGQGVNEQFF. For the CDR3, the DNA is TGTGCCAGCAGCTTAACCGTGGGGCAGGGGGTCAATGAGCAGTTCTTC.

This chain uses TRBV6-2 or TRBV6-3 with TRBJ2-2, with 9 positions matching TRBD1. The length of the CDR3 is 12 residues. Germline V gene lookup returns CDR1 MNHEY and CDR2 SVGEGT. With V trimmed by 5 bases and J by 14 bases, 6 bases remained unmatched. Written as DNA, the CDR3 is TGTGCCAGCAGTGATATGACAGGGGGACTGTTTTTT. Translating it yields CASSDMTGGLFF.

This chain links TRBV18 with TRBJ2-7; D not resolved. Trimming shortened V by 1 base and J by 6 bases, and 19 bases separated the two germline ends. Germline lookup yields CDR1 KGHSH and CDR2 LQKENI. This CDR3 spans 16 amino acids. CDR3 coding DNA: TGTGCCAGCTCACCACTTGGTGGTAGTCTAATCGGCGAGCAGTACTTC. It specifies CASSPLGGSLIGEQYF.

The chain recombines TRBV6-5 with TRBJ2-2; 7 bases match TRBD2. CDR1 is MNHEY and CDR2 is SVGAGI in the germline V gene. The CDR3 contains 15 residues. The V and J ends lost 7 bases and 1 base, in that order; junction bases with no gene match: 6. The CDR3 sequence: CASILASGNTGELFF. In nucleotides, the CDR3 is TGTGCCAGCATATTGGCTAGCGGGAACACCGGGGAGCTGTTTTTT.

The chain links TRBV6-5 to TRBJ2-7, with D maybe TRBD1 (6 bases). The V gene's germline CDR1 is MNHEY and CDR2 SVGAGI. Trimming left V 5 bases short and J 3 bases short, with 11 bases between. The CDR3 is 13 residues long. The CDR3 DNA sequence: TGTGCCAGCAGTCAGGGACACCTCTACGAGCAGTACTTC. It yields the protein CASSQGHLYEQYF.

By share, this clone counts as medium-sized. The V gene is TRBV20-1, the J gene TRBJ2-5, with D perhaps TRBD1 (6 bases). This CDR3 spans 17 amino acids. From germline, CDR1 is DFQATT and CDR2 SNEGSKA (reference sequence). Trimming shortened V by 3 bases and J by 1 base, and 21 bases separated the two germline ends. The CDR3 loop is CSASSWGQGFIQETQYF. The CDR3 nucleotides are TGCAGTGCTAGTAGCTGGGGGCAGGGCTTTATCCAAGAGACCCAGTACTTC.

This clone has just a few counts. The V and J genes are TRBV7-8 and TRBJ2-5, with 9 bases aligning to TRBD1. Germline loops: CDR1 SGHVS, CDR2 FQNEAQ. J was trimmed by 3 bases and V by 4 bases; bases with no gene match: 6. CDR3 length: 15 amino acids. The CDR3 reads CASSSPGQGKETQYF. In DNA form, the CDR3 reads TGTGCCAGCAGCTCGCCGGGACAGGGCAAAGAGACCCAGTACTTC. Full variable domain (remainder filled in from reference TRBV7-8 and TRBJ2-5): GAGVSQSPRYKVAKRGQDVALRCDPISGHVSLFWYQQALGQGPEFLTYFQNEAQLDKSGLPSDRFFAERPEGSVSTLKIQRTQQEDSAVYLCASSSPGQGKETQYFGPGTRLLVL.

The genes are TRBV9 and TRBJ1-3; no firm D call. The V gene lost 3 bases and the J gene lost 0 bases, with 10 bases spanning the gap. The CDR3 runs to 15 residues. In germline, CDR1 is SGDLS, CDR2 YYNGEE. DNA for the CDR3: TGTGCCAGCAGCGAAACGGAGTCCTCTGGAAACACCATATATTTT. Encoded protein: CASSETESSGNTIYF.

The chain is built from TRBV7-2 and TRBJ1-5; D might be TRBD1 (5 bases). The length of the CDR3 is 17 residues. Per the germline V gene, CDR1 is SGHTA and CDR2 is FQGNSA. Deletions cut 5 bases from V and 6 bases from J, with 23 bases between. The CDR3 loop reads CASSPAWGGISGQPQHF. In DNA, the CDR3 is TGTGCCAGCAGCCCAGCCTGGGGGGGGATTTCAGGTCAGCCCCAGCATTTT.

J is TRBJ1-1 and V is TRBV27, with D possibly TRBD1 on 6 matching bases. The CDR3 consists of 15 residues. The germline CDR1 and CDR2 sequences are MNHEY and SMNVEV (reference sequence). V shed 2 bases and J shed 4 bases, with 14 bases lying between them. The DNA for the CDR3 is TGTGCCAGCAGTTTAAGCAGGGGAGGGAGCACTGAAGCTTTCTTT. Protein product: CASSLSRGGSTEAFF.